This TCR beta chain came from a study of T-cell memory formation after mild COVID-19. Study context: The TCR clusters were mostly specific to one donor.

Overall study results and limits: Clones contracting over day 15 to 85 were CD4/CD8 balanced, with later expanders leaning CD4+. Cross-reactive memory apparently joined, as some responding clones appeared in pre-infection memory. Clones that contracted clustered mainly in CM and EM if CD4+ and in EMRA if CD8+.

This clonotype was seen repeatedly, ten times or more. Its antigen is currently unknown. TCRdb analysed the 5' RACE reads with MiXCR anew, one entry per CDR3 protein. The sample yields about 130,000 distinct CDR3 sequences, roughly a quarter seen once. The CDR3 covers 15 residues. The V gene lost 0 bases and the J gene lost 3 bases, with 9 bases spanning the gap. The germline gives CDR1 SGHKS, CDR2 YYEKEE (reference sequence). The source material was PBMCs or a T cell subset sorted from them (not recorded which). The V and J genes are TRBV5-5 and TRBJ1-4, with D unclear. The receptor was derived from an adult woman who had mild COVID-19 (a few samples of this study predate the infection). Cell type and time point are not known. The CDR3 nucleotides read TGTGCCAGCAGCTTGGCCCCATGGCCTAATGAAAAACTGTTTTTT. Protein product: CASSLAPWPNEKLFF. Full variable domain (missing parts from reference TRBV5-5 and TRBJ1-4): DAGVTQSPTHLIKTRGQQVTLRCSPISGHKSVSWYQQVLGQGPQFIFQYYEKEERGRGNFPDRFSARQFPNYSSELNVNALLLGDSALYLCASSLAPWPNEKLFFGSGTQLSVL.